This is a list of T cell receptor beta chains from one sample in a study of shared clonotypes between healthy human individuals. TCRdb keeps only in-frame clones here, not all; method: immunoSEQ multiplex PCR. The sample yields 450,000 to 550,000 clones, 60% to 85% seen once. Sequences were obtained from PBMCs. The receptors come from a woman aged 40 to 50 in good health. Some clones in this sample may be carry-over from other donors' samples. Both conserved end residues are part of each CDR3. A D gene is named only where the DNA matches it firmly. Some rows mark clone size as missing; the rest say once, few, many or name a class of expanded clone.

v_gene	j_gene	abundance	d_gene	CDR3nt	CDR3aa
TRBV6-4	TRBJ2-6	.	.	TGTGCCAGCAGTCGAAATGTTGGGGGCACTGGGGCCAACGTCCTGACTTTC	CASSRNVGGTGANVLTF
TRBV6-1	TRBJ2-2	.	.	TGTGCCAGCAGTGAGCACACCGGGGAGCTGTTTTTT	CASSEHTGELFF
TRBV27	TRBJ1-6	once	.	TGTGCCAGCAGCCCAATACCCGGCTGGGATTCACCCCTCCACTTT	CASSPIPGWDSPLHF
TRBV7-3	TRBJ2-5	.	.	TGTGCCAGCAGCCCCGGGGTGGGAGAGACCCAGTACTTC	CASSPGVGETQYF
TRBV25-1	TRBJ1-2	few	.	TGTGCCAGCAGTCTACGGACCCAGGACTATGGCTACACCTTC	CASSLRTQDYGYTF
TRBV2	TRBJ2-7	.	.	TGTGCCAGCACGCGTGGAAACGAGCAGTACTTC	CASTRGNEQYF
TRBV7-2	TRBJ2-3	.	TRBD2	TGTGCCAGCAGCTCTAGCGGGAGGGGCACAGATACGCAGTATTTT	CASSSSGRGTDTQYF
TRBV7-8	TRBJ2-5	.	.	TGTGCCAGCAGCCCAAGGTCCGGGGAAACTGAGACCCAGTACTTC	CASSPRSGETETQYF
TRBV28	TRBJ2-3	once	TRBD1	TGTGCCAGCAGTTCCACAGGGGGAAGTGATACGCAGTATTTT	CASSSTGGSDTQYF
TRBV7-8	TRBJ2-2	.	.	TGTGCCAGCAGCCCGAGAACTAACGGGGAGCTGTTTTTT	CASSPRTNGELFF
TRBV28	TRBJ2-5	.	TRBD2	TGTGCCAGCAGTTTACCACTAGCGGGTTCCCCCACCGATCAAGAGACCCAGTACTTC	CASSLPLAGSPTDQETQYF
TRBV28	TRBJ2-3	.	.	TGTGCCAGCAGTCCCCGGGACCGCACTTATACGCAGTATTTT	CASSPRDRTYTQYF
TRBV2	TRBJ2-7	.	.	TGTGCCACCAGGGTTAGGAGGGGGAGCGTTCTGTACGAGCAGTACTTC	CATRVRRGSVLYEQYF
TRBV28	TRBJ1-2	.	.	TGTGCCAGCAGTCCTTGGACAGATAACTATGGCTACACCTTC	CASSPWTDNYGYTF
TRBV5-5	TRBJ2-2	.	TRBD2	TGTGCCAGCAGCTCCCTAGCGGGAGATTCCGGGGAGCTGTTTTTT	CASSSLAGDSGELFF
TRBV30	TRBJ1-4	few	TRBD1	TGTGCCTTTCTGCTTGACAGGGATGAAAAACTGTTTTTT	CAFLLDRDEKLFF
TRBV6-5	TRBJ2-7	.	.	TGTGCCAGCAGTTACTCGAGACAGGCCGGTAACGAGCAGTACTTC	CASSYSRQAGNEQYF
TRBV9	TRBJ1-4	.	.	TGTGCCAGCAGCTCCGGACAGAACAAAATTGAAAAACTGTTTTTT	CASSSGQNKIEKLFF
TRBV7-9	TRBJ2-1	.	TRBD1	TGTGCCAGCAGCCCTGCGGGACAGGGGAGAAATGAGCAGTTCTTC	CASSPAGQGRNEQFF
TRBV20-1	TRBJ1-5	few	.	TGCAGTGCTAAGACAGGCAGATACCAGCATTTT	CSAKTGRYQHF
TRBV7-7	TRBJ2-7	.	TRBD2	TGTGCTAGCAGCCCGACCTGGACTAGCGGGAGAAACGAGCAGTACTTC	CASSPTWTSGRNEQYF
TRBV15	TRBJ1-1	few	.	TGTGCCACCAGCAGGTGGACGGTGAACACTGAAGCTTTCTTT	CATSRWTVNTEAFF
TRBV6-6	TRBJ2-2	.	.	TGTGCCAGCAGTTACGTCCTCTCGGGGAACACCGGGGAGCTGTTTTTT	CASSYVLSGNTGELFF
TRBV6-1	TRBJ1-3	.	.	TGTGCCAGCAGTGAGTGGGGGGCTTTAGGAAACACCATATATTTT	CASSEWGALGNTIYF
TRBV7-2	TRBJ2-1	.	.	TGTGCCAGCAGCTTGGGAAATGAGCAGTTCTTC	CASSLGNEQFF
TRBV7-2	TRBJ2-7	.	.	TGTGCCAGCAGACCCCGCGGCCCGTCCTACGAGCAGTACTTC	CASRPRGPSYEQYF
TRBV25-1	TRBJ2-1	.	.	TGTGCCAGCAGTGAATGGAGGGACAACTACAATGAGCAGTTCTTC	CASSEWRDNYNEQFF
TRBV28	TRBJ1-1	.	.	TGTGCCACCACCCCCCGCGGGGGTAGCAACACTGAAGCTTTCTTT	CATTPRGGSNTEAFF
TRBV7-3	TRBJ2-3	.	.	TGTGCCAGCAGCCCAGGGAGCACAGATACGCAGTATTTT	CASSPGSTDTQYF
TRBV5-1	TRBJ2-5	.	.	TGCGCCAGCAGCTTTAGTACAGTTCACCAAGAGACCCAGTACTTC	CASSFSTVHQETQYF
TRBV15	TRBJ2-7	.	.	TGTGCCACCAGCAGAGATCTAGGCAGCCTCTACGAGCAGTACTTC	CATSRDLGSLYEQYF
TRBV4-3	TRBJ2-7	once	.	TGCGCCAGCAGCCGAAGGACAGACTCCTACGAGCAGTACTTC	CASSRRTDSYEQYF
TRBV5-8	TRBJ1-5	.	TRBD1	TGTGCCAGCAGCCCGCCACCCGGACAGGGTGATCAGCCCCAGCATTTT	CASSPPPGQGDQPQHF
TRBV7-9	TRBJ2-7	.	TRBD1	TGTGCCAGCAGCTTAGGTCCCGGCCAGGGGGCCTACGAGCAGTACTTC	CASSLGPGQGAYEQYF
TRBV7-9	TRBJ1-2	.	.	TGTGCCAGCAGCTTAACAGACACTAACTATGGCTACACCTTC	CASSLTDTNYGYTF
TRBV27	TRBJ2-7	.	.	TGTGCCAGCAGTTTAATGGAAGCGAGAACCTCCTACGAGCAGTACTTC	CASSLMEARTSYEQYF
TRBV28	TRBJ2-7	.	TRBD2	TGTGCCAGCAGTTTATCGGTGGGGACTAGCGGGAGTTACGAGCAGTACTTC	CASSLSVGTSGSYEQYF
TRBV1	TRBJ2-7	few	.	TGCACCAGCAGCCAAGATCGGGCGGGACAAAAGTACTTC	CTSSQDRAGQKYF
TRBV29-1	TRBJ2-1	.	TRBD2	TGCAGCGTTCTCGGACTAGCTGCCTACAATGAGCAGTTCTTC	CSVLGLAAYNEQFF
TRBV11-2	TRBJ2-5	.	TRBD2	TGTGCCAGCAGCTTAGATCCGGGACTAGCGGGAGTGACCCAGTACTTC	CASSLDPGLAGVTQYF
TRBV7-9	TRBJ1-2	.	.	TGTGCCAGCAGCTTATCTGGGGGAGTTGGCTACACCTTC	CASSLSGGVGYTF
TRBV6-5	TRBJ2-2	.	.	TGTGCCAGCAGTTACTCCTGGGGGACTAACACCGGGGAGCTGTTTTTT	CASSYSWGTNTGELFF
TRBV18	TRBJ2-1	.	TRBD2	TGTGCCAGCTCACCACCCGGGCTAGCGGGCTCCTACAATGAGCAGTTCTTC	CASSPPGLAGSYNEQFF
TRBV4-1	TRBJ1-2	.	TRBD1	TGCGCCAGCAGCCAGGAGAGACAGGGGACTAACTATGGCTACACCTTC	CASSQERQGTNYGYTF
TRBV30	TRBJ2-7	.	.	TGTGCCTGGAGATCGAGCAAGGCCTACGAGCAGTACTTC	CAWRSSKAYEQYF
TRBV5-1	TRBJ2-5	.	.	TGCGCCAGCAGCTTGGCCGGGGTGCGAGAGACCCAGTACTTC	CASSLAGVRETQYF